This TCR beta chain was captured by sequencing in a study of beta chain features in type 1 diabetes. Study-wide results and limits: When Type 1 diabetes patients were examined, their TCRB CDR3s proved moderately but significantly shorter in all four CD4+ subsets.

As to this clone: Antigen: not known.

The investigators reverse transcribed all of the isolated RNA, so they sequenced expressed TCRB transcripts. Generated by immunoSEQ multiplex PCR, the TCRdb table keeps only in-frame clones and is missing some. The sample includes some 360,000 clones, 9.5% to 10% of them seen just once. The germline CDR1 and CDR2 sequences are MDHEN and SYDVKM. The CDR3 covers 15 residues. V lost 1 base and J lost 7, with 16 bases in between. The origin of this receptor is a man younger than 45 with type 1 diabetes. The sample was central memory CD4+ T cells from blood. The chain links TRBV28 to TRBJ2-5; D is ambiguous. The CDR3: CASSLLSTFGVTQYF. CDR3 DNA: TGTGCCAGCAGTTTATTATCAACGTTCGGTGTGACCCAGTACTTC.